These 30 T cell receptor beta chains were all obtained from the same sample, sequenced in a study of spatial heterogeneity in lung cancer. Regarding time point: blood at routine non-recurrence follow-up after resection. Using its own MiXCR run on the 5' RACE reads, TCRdb lists one record per CDR3 protein. The data show approximately 3,000 distinct CDR3 sequences, 45% to 70% seen once. The material was PBMCs, obtained at follow-up. These receptors were obtained from a male donor with early-stage non-small cell lung cancer.

Details on this clonotype: The library was built for alpha chains, so this beta chain is an off-target read and its size means little. The genes are TRBV5-4 and TRBJ2-1, with D perhaps matching TRBD1 (5 bases). Germline V lookup: CDR1 SGHNT, CDR2 YYREEE (reference sequence). Trimming left V 2 bases short and J 7 bases short, with 16 bases between. The CDR3 contains 15 residues. The CDR3 loop is CASSFGQTRGNEQFF. The CDR3 nucleotides are TGTGCCAGCAGCTTCGGACAAACCCGAGGAAATGAGCAGTTCTTC. Combining the CDR3 with reference TRBV5-4 and TRBJ2-1 gives the whole variable domain ETGVTQSPTHLIKTRGQQVTLRCSSQSGHNTVSWYQQALGQGPQFIFQYYREEENGRGNFPPRFSGLQFPNYSSELNVNALELDDSALYLCASSFGQTRGNEQFFGPGTRLTVL.

This clonotype was recorded a few times. A library prepared for alpha chains yielded this beta chain as an off-target read; its size is of little meaning. The rearrangement uses TRBV4-3 and TRBJ2-2, with D unclear. This CDR3 spans 15 amino acids. Germline V lookup: CDR1 LGHNA, CDR2 YSLEER. V shed 0 bases and J shed 4 bases, with 9 bases lying between them. CDR3 loop: CASSQEFVGTGELFF. CDR3 in DNA: TGCGCCAGCAGCCAAGAGTTTGTGGGCACCGGGGAGCTGTTTTTT.

A few counts support this clonotype. Sequence at one end of the junction differs from germline and may be a read error. This beta chain appears as a stray read in a library generated for alpha chains; its size is not informative. The chain employs TRBV7-2 and TRBJ2-2; TRBD2 matches at 11 bases. The germline V gene encodes CDR1 SGHTA and CDR2 FQGNSA. This CDR3 comprises 14 residues. The CDR3 here is CASSLAGGGGELFF. The CDR3, as DNA: TGTGCCAGCAGCCTAGCGGGAGGAGGCGGGGAGCTGTTTTTT.

A word on this clonotype: This beta chain is an unintended read in a library built for alpha chains; its size means little. The chain combines TRBV2 with TRBJ2-7; 7 bases fit TRBD1. The J segment lost 2 bases and the V segment lost 7 bases, leaving 2 bases of the junction unmatched. The V gene's germline CDR1 is SNHLY and CDR2 FYNNEI. The CDR3 totals 12 residues. In DNA form, the CDR3 reads TGTGCCAGCAAGGACAGGACCTACGAGCAGTACTTC. Its protein is CASKDRTYEQYF.

As regards this clonotype: In a library made to pick up alpha chains, this beta chain is a stray read with a size that means little. The rearrangement joins TRBV4-1 to TRBJ2-6; the match to TRBD1 covers 7 bases. CDR3 length equals 19 residues. Germline CDR1 reads MGHRA; CDR2 reads YSYEKL. Trimming took 6 bases from V and 0 from J; bases not matched to a gene: 14. Here the CDR3 DNA reads TGCGCCAGCAGTCCCAGGGGGTCACAAACTCTCTCTGGGGCCAACGTCCTGACTTTC. Translation: CASSPRGSQTLSGANVLTF.

Comments on this clonotype: This beta chain turned up in a library designed for alpha chains; as an off-target read, its abundance says little. The chain joins TRBV6-2 or TRBV6-3 to TRBJ1-1; 8 bases map to TRBD1. The CDR3 totals 16 residues. V lost 2 bases to trimming and J lost 3 bases; unmatched junction nucleotides: 8. Germline CDR1 reads MNHEY; CDR2 reads SVGEGT. The CDR3: CASSYTRTGTYTEAFF. The DNA of the CDR3 is TGTGCCAGCAGTTACACCCGGACAGGGACCTACACTGAAGCTTTCTTT.

This clonotype was recorded a few times. This beta chain is an unintended read in a library built for alpha chains; its size means little. The chain is built from TRBV7-9 and TRBJ1-2, with a tentative D call TRBD1 (5 bases). V shed 7 bases and J shed 4 bases, with 10 bases lying between them. This CDR3 is built from 12 residues. In germline, CDR1 is SEHNR, CDR2 FQNEAQ (reference sequence). CDR3 DNA: TGTGCCAGCACCGACCAGGGCTATGGCTACACCTTC. Its protein product is CASTDQGYGYTF. The whole variable domain, filled in from reference TRBV7-9 and TRBJ1-2, reads DTGVSQNPRHKITKRGQNVTFRCDPISEHNRLYWYRQTLGQGPEFLTYFQNEAQLEKSRLLSDRFSAERPKGSFSTLEIQRTEQGDSAMYLCASTDQGYGYTFGSGTRLTVV.

This clonotype has only a few counts. This beta chain is an unintended read in a library built for alpha chains; its size means little. The chain recombines TRBV3-1 with TRBJ2-1; 8 nucleotides line up with TRBD1. Germline values: CDR1 LGHDT, CDR2 YNNKEL (reference sequence). The CDR3 is made up of 17 amino acids. V lost 2 bases, J lost 4 bases, and 10 bases stayed unmatched. This chain's CDR3 is CASSQFTKTGEYNEQFF. CDR3 bases: TGTGCCAGCAGCCAATTTACTAAGACAGGGGAATACAATGAGCAGTTCTTC.

A word on this clonotype: Because this beta chain is a stray read in a library intended to capture alpha chains, its abundance should not be given much weight. The chain joins TRBV5-4 to TRBJ2-7; no reliable D call. Per the germline V gene, CDR1 is SGHNT and CDR2 is YYREEE (reference sequence). Deletions cut 0 bases from V and 3 bases from J, with 7 bases between. The CDR3 contains 13 residues. The CDR3 region has the DNA TGTGCCAGCAGCTTGGACTACGGCTACGAGCAGTACTTC. It specifies CASSLDYGYEQYF.

This clonotype came up once. This beta chain lies outside the target of a library built for alpha chains; its clone size means little. V is TRBV18 and J is TRBJ2-5, with D maybe TRBD1 (6 bases). This CDR3 has 14 residues. Germline loops: CDR1 KGHSH, CDR2 LQKENI. V was cut by 2 bases and J by 1 base, with 8 bases left in between. The CDR3 nucleotides read TGTGCCAGCTCACCATGGGACACCCAAGAGACCCAGTACTTC. Translated, it gives CASSPWDTQETQYF.

Details on this clonotype: With the library built for alpha chains, this beta chain is off target and its frequency is not meaningful. The chain carries TRBV20-1 and TRBJ2-7; 7 nucleotides line up with TRBD1. The germline V gene encodes CDR1 DFQATT and CDR2 SNEGSKA (reference sequence). V shed 2 bases, J shed 5 bases, and the junction held 9 bases outside the gene matches. The CDR3 length is 14 residues. The CDR3 here is CSARKRQGRHEQYF. The CDR3 DNA follows: TGCAGTGCTAGAAAAAGACAGGGCAGGCACGAGCAGTACTTC.

Of note for this clonotype: This beta chain is off target for a library built for alpha chains, so its abundance means little. This CDR3 reads CASTRSSYEQYF. The CDR3 DNA follows: TGTGCCAGCACGAGGAGCTCCTACGAGCAGTACTTC. The V call is TRBV2, the J call TRBJ2-7; D remains unclear. Germline-derived CDR1 and CDR2 are SNHLY and FYNNEI. V was shortened by 7 bases and J by 0 bases, with 7 bases between the two germline ends. The CDR3 runs to 12 residues.

Worth noting for this clonotype: This beta chain slipped into a library made for alpha chains as a stray read, so its size is not meaningful. The chain has TRBV12-3 or TRBV12-4 and TRBJ2-3; D gene unclear. Between the trimmed V and J ends, which lost 9 bases and 4 bases, there was a span of 8 bases. The CDR3 spans 11 residues. CDR3 nucleotides: TGTGCCAGTCAAAGGGCAGATACGCAGTATTTT. This sequence encodes CASQRADTQYF.

This clonotype was found a few times. Because this beta chain is a stray read in a library intended to capture alpha chains, its abundance should not be given much weight. J is TRBJ2-7 and V is TRBV5-1, with a tentative D call TRBD2 (5 bases). Per germline, CDR1 SGHRS and CDR2 YFSETQ. Trimming removed 2 bases at V and 2 bases at J, with 17 bases between. The CDR3 length is 16 residues. The CDR3 nucleotides read TGCGCCAGCAGCTTCTCCCCTGCGGGCGGTACCTACGAGCAGTACTTC. It encodes CASSFSPAGGTYEQYF.

A remark on this clonotype: This beta chain turned up in a library designed for alpha chains; as an off-target read, its abundance says little. V gene TRBV29-1 combines with J gene TRBJ2-2; perhaps TRBD2 as D (6 bases). The CDR3 spans 12 residues. Trimming took off 7 bases at V and 4 bases at J, with 10 bases between the two ends. Per germline, CDR1 SQVTM and CDR2 ANQGSEA. CDR3 in amino acids: CSAGGITGELFF. Written as DNA, the CDR3 is TGCAGCGCTGGGGGGATCACCGGGGAGCTGTTTTTT.

About this clonotype itself: A library prepared for alpha chains yielded this beta chain as an off-target read; its size is of little meaning. The V gene is TRBV7-2, the J gene TRBJ2-1; no clear D gene. The CDR3 has 13 residues. The germline CDR1 and CDR2 sequences are SGHTA and FQGNSA. The V end was cut by 4 bases, the J end by 7 bases, with 11 bases between. CDR3: CASSSYLNNEQFF. The CDR3 DNA reads TGTGCCAGCAGCTCGTACTTGAATAATGAGCAGTTCTTC.

Worth noting for this clonotype: Because the library targeted alpha chains, this beta chain is an off-target read whose size means little. The CDR3 sequence is CASSTGGGMSNEQFF. DNA of the CDR3: TGTGCCAGCTCTACGGGAGGGGGCATGAGTAATGAGCAGTTCTTC. This chain links TRBV12-3 or TRBV12-4 with TRBJ2-1, with D tentatively TRBD2 (8 bases). The CDR3 consists of 15 residues. Between the trimmed V and J ends, which lost 8 bases and 7 bases, there was a span of 21 bases.

To note about this clonotype: With the library built for alpha chains, this beta chain is off target and its frequency is not meaningful. The J gene is TRBJ2-7, the V gene TRBV14; 9 nucleotides line up with TRBD1. V trimming: 2 bases; J trimming: 0 bases; junction bases outside the gene matches: 8. This CDR3 region has 17 residues. CDR1 and CDR2 (germline): SGHDN, FVKESK. The CDR3 DNA reads as TGTGCCAGCAGCCAACTACTACCGGGACAGGGCTCCTACGAGCAGTACTTC. This encodes CASSQLLPGQGSYEQYF.

This clonotype was detected once. Since it is a stray read in a library aimed at alpha chains, this beta chain has a size that is not meaningful. This chain joins TRBV7-2 and TRBJ2-4, with 7 bases lining up with TRBD1. The V segment lost 5 bases and the J segment 6 bases; nucleotides outside the gene matches: 10. Germline CDR1 reads SGHTA; CDR2 reads FQGNSA. The CDR3 extends over 15 amino acids. The CDR3 DNA sequence: TGTGCCAGCAGCCCACACCGGGACAGCGGAAACATTCAGTACTTC. It is translated as CASSPHRDSGNIQYF. Filled out from reference TRBV7-2 and TRBJ2-4, the complete variable domain reads GAGVSQSPSNKVTEKGKDVELRCDPISGHTALYWYRQSLGQGLEFLIYFQGNSAPDKSGLPSDRFSAERTGGSVSTLTIQRTQQEDSAVYLCASSPHRDSGNIQYFGAGTRLSVL.

Points on this clonotype: A library prepared for alpha chains yielded this beta chain as an off-target read; its size is of little meaning. The chain links TRBV6-5 to TRBJ2-2; 13 nucleotides agree with TRBD2. Trimming took 1 base from V and 8 from J; bases not matched to a gene: 7. Germline assignment: CDR1 MNHEY and CDR2 SVGAGI. The CDR3 has 17 amino acids. The CDR3 DNA reads TGTGCCAGCAGTTACTTCTGGACTAGCGGGAGTGGTGGGGAGCTGTTTTTT. This sequence encodes CASSYFWTSGSGGELFF.

Of note for this clonotype: As an off-target read in a library built for alpha chains, this beta chain has a frequency of little significance. V and J are TRBV5-4 and TRBJ2-7; no firm D call. The CDR3 is 13 amino acids. In germline, CDR1 is SGHNT, CDR2 YYREEE (reference sequence). The V and J ends lost 4 bases and 0 bases respectively, with 8 bases between them. The CDR3 loop is CASSPSDSYEQYF. The CDR3 nucleotides read TGTGCCAGCAGCCCGTCGGACTCCTACGAGCAGTACTTC.

To note about this clonotype: This beta chain is an off-target read within a library intended for alpha chains, so its frequency means little. The chain joins TRBV11-2 to TRBJ2-3, with D perhaps TRBD2 (5 bases). With 4 bases removed from V and 0 bases from J, the gap between germline ends came to 11 bases. CDR1 is SGHAT and CDR2 is FQNNGV in the germline V gene. The CDR3 covers 15 residues. CDR3 bases: TGTGCCAGCAGCTCAGACTACACTAGCACAGATACGCAGTATTTT. Its translation is CASSSDYTSTDTQYF.

As for this clonotype: This beta chain is a stray sequence in a library constructed for alpha chains; its clone size is not meaningful. The CDR3 DNA sequence: TGTGCCAGCAGTTTGCAGGAAAGGTACGAGCAGTACTTC. This gives the protein CASSLQERYEQYF. The chain is built from TRBV27 and TRBJ2-7; D is uncertain. From germline, CDR1 is MNHEY and CDR2 SMNVEV (reference sequence). This CDR3 is built from 13 residues. Trimming took off 3 bases at V and 4 bases at J, with 10 bases between the two ends.

Regarding this clonotype: This beta chain represents an off-target read in a library built for alpha chains; its size is of limited meaning. The V and J genes are TRBV5-1 and TRBJ2-2; D remains unclear. Trimming took 0 bases from V and 7 from J, leaving 7 bases between them. Looked up from germline, CDR1 is SGHRS and CDR2 is YFSETQ. The CDR3 length is 13 residues. CDR3 amino acids: CASSLEGHGELFF. CDR3 bases: TGCGCCAGCAGCTTGGAAGGCCACGGGGAGCTGTTTTTT.

As for this clonotype: Since the library was made to target alpha chains, this beta chain is a stray read and its abundance is not meaningful. The genes are TRBV5-1 and TRBJ2-7; D is possibly TRBD1 (6 bases). Trimming removed 0 bases from V and 5 bases from J, with 18 bases in between. Germline V gives CDR1 SGHRS, CDR2 YFSETQ. The CDR3 consists of 16 residues. The chain's CDR3 is CASSLEIGQPKDEQYF. CDR3 in DNA: TGCGCCAGCAGCTTGGAAATTGGACAGCCCAAAGACGAGCAGTACTTC.

To note about this clonotype: This beta chain was picked up by a library intended for alpha chains and is off target, so its count carries little meaning. The genes are TRBV5-1 and TRBJ2-5, with 7 bases aligning to TRBD1. J was trimmed by 3 bases and V by 3 bases; bases with no gene match: 8. Germline loops: CDR1 SGHRS, CDR2 YFSETQ. The CDR3 has 15 residues. The CDR3 sequence: CASSYGNTGEETQYF. Here the CDR3 DNA reads TGCGCCAGCAGCTATGGAAATACAGGGGAAGAGACCCAGTACTTC.

This clonotype was counted a few times. This beta chain appears as a stray read in a library generated for alpha chains; its size is not informative. The genes are TRBV7-8 and TRBJ1-1; D remains unclear. This CDR3 has 14 residues. V lost 1 base, J lost 3 bases, and 9 bases lay in between. Germline V lookup: CDR1 SGHVS, CDR2 FQNEAQ. The CDR3 coding sequence is TGTGCCAGCAGCTTAGTTGGTAGGGACACTGAAGCTTTCTTT. Translating it yields CASSLVGRDTEAFF.

As concerns this clonotype: This beta chain was picked up by a library intended for alpha chains and is off target, so its count carries little meaning. The rearrangement joins TRBV27 to TRBJ1-5; TRBD1 agrees at 9 bases. CDR1 is MNHEY, CDR2 SMNVEV, per germline (reference sequence). The CDR3 runs to 17 residues. Losses at the gene ends were 1 base for V and 0 bases for J; bases not matched to a gene: 4. CDR3 amino acids: CASSLFGDRASNQPQHF. CDR3 nucleotides: TGTGCCAGCAGTTTATTTGGGGACAGGGCTAGCAATCAGCCCCAGCATTTT.

This clonotype has a handful of counts. This beta chain is off target for a library built for alpha chains, so its abundance means little. The rearrangement joins TRBV4-3 to TRBJ2-5, with a possible D match to TRBD1 (5 bases). This CDR3 has 14 residues. With 0 bases removed from V and 3 bases from J, the gap between germline ends came to 8 bases. Germline V lookup: CDR1 LGHNA, CDR2 YSLEER. The CDR3 is CASSQDPREETQYF. CDR3 in DNA: TGCGCCAGCAGCCAAGATCCCAGGGAAGAGACCCAGTACTTC.

Remarks on this clonotype: This beta chain lies outside the target of a library built for alpha chains; its clone size means little. This chain uses TRBV2 with TRBJ2-3; the match to TRBD2 covers 10 bases. CDR1 is SNHLY, CDR2 FYNNEI, per germline. The V and J ends lost 0 bases and 6 bases, in that order; junction bases with no gene match: 6. The CDR3 consists of 16 residues. This CDR3 reads CASSEALAGERDTQYF. The CDR3 DNA follows: TGTGCCAGCAGTGAAGCGCTAGCGGGAGAGCGGGATACGCAGTATTTT.